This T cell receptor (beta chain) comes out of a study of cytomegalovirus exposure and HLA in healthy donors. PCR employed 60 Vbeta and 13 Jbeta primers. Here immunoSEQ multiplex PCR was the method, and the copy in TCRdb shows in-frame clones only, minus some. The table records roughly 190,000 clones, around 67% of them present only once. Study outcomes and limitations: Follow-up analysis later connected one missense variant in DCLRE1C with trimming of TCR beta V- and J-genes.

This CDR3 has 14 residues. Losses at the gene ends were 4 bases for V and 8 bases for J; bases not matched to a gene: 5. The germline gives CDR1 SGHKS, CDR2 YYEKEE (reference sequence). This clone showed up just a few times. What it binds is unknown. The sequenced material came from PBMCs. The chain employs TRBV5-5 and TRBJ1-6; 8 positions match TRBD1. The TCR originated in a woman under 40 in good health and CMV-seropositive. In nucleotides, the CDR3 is TGTGCCAGCAGCGCGGGACAGGCCCATTCACCCCTCCACTTT. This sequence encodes CASSAGQAHSPLHF.